These 12 T cell receptor beta chains came from one sample sequenced in a study of cytomegalovirus exposure and HLA in healthy donors. TCRdb's copy holds only in-frame clones and misses some; the assay was immunoSEQ multiplex PCR. This sample carries some 150,000 clones, roughly 89% of them seen once, and the ten largest clones take approximately 3.2%. Sequencing was performed on PBMCs. These receptors were collected from a woman aged 18 to 35 in good health and CMV-seropositive.

The J gene is TRBJ2-1, the V gene TRBV9, with D perhaps TRBD2 (5 bases). The length of the CDR3 is 15 residues. The germline V and J ends were trimmed by 4 bases and 0 bases, with 11 bases remaining between them. Germline CDR1 and CDR2: SGDLS and YYNGEE. The CDR3 DNA follows: TGTGCCAGCAGCATCCGACTAAGCTCCTACAATGAGCAGTTCTTC. Translation gives CASSIRLSSYNEQFF.

The chain couples TRBV4-1 to TRBJ2-5, with a weak D call TRBD2 (5 bases). Trimming left V 3 bases short and J 1 base short, with 6 bases between. Germline V CDR1 and CDR2: MGHRA, YSYEKL. This CDR3 has 13 amino acids. The chain's CDR3 is CASSQDSQETQYF. CDR3 nucleotide sequence: TGCGCCAGCAGCCAGGACTCCCAAGAGACCCAGTACTTC.

The chain links TRBV6-5 to TRBJ2-3; D perhaps matches TRBD2 (6 bases). This CDR3 is built from 14 residues. Germline V gene lookup returns CDR1 MNHEY and CDR2 SVGAGI. V was clipped by 5 bases and J by 1 base, with 10 bases between them. The CDR3 loop is CASSEEGGTDTQYF. The CDR3 bases are TGTGCCAGCAGTGAGGAGGGTGGCACAGATACGCAGTATTTT.

V is TRBV25-1 and J is TRBJ2-5, with 10 bases lining up with TRBD1. Germline trimming cut 6 bases from V and 5 bases from J; bases unmatched to any gene: 6. The CDR3 consists of 14 residues. The germline CDR1 and CDR2 sequences are MGHDK and SYGVNS. In DNA, the CDR3 is TGTGCCAGCAGGACAGGGGGCCCACGGGAGACCCAGTACTTC. It yields the protein CASRTGGPRETQYF.

This chain links TRBV5-1 with TRBJ2-3; the D gene is possibly TRBD2 (5 bases). Germline assignment: CDR1 SGHRS and CDR2 YFSETQ. The CDR3 covers 13 residues. V was pared by 4 bases and J by 6 bases, with 12 bases between. The CDR3 coding sequence is TGCGCCAGCAGCAGATCACTAGGGGATACGCAGTATTTT. Translated: CASSRSLGDTQYF.

The rearrangement uses TRBV25-1 and TRBJ2-1; TRBD1 matches 10 bases. The CDR3 has 14 amino acids. The germline V gene has CDR1 MGHDK and CDR2 SYGVNS. The V and J ends lost 5 bases and 7 bases, in that order; junction bases with no gene match: 5. CDR3: CASSPGTGVNEQFF. Here the CDR3 DNA reads TGTGCCAGCAGTCCCGGGACAGGGGTGAATGAGCAGTTCTTC.

The V gene is TRBV30, the J gene TRBJ2-7, with 8 bases lining up with TRBD1. The germline V gene has CDR1 GTSNPN and CDR2 SVGIG (reference sequence). V was clipped by 3 bases and J by 3 bases; unmatched bases: 4. This CDR3 comprises 13 residues. This CDR3 is CAWRVQGVYEQYF. CDR3 coding DNA: TGTGCCTGGAGGGTACAGGGGGTCTACGAGCAGTACTTC.

J is TRBJ2-1 and V is TRBV9; D gene ambiguous. CDR1 and CDR2 from the germline V gene are SGDLS and YYNGEE. The V and J ends lost 5 bases and 3 bases respectively, with 15 bases between them. This CDR3 spans 15 amino acids. CDR3 coding DNA: TGTGCCAGCAGTCCCGCCGGTTCCAACTACAATGAGCAGTTCTTC. Translation gives CASSPAGSNYNEQFF.

The rearrangement joins TRBV7-2 to TRBJ2-2; 11 bases are a match to TRBD2. CDR3 length equals 17 residues. Trimming removed 1 base from V and 6 bases from J; junction bases left unmatched: 7. CDR1 and CDR2 from the germline V gene are SGHTA and FQGNSA. The CDR3: CASSLGPSGRRPGELFF. The CDR3 bases are TGTGCCAGCAGCTTAGGCCCTAGCGGGAGGAGGCCCGGGGAGCTGTTTTTT. The complete variable domain, with remaining parts taken from reference TRBV7-2 and TRBJ2-2, reads GAGVSQSPSNKVTEKGKDVELRCDPISGHTALYWYRQSLGQGLEFLIYFQGNSAPDKSGLPSDRFSAERTGGSVSTLTIQRTQQEDSAVYLCASSLGPSGRRPGELFFGEGSRLTVL.

The V call is TRBV6-5, the J call TRBJ2-7; TRBD1 agrees at 7 bases. This CDR3 is built from 15 residues. Trimming at V came to 0 bases and at J to 3 bases, leaving 5 bases not matched to a gene. Germline CDR1 reads MNHEY; CDR2 reads SVGAGI. The CDR3 is CASSYSGDRLYEQYF. The CDR3, as DNA: TGTGCCAGCAGTTACTCGGGGGACAGACTCTACGAGCAGTACTTC.

The rearrangement uses TRBV4-2 and TRBJ1-2, with D perhaps TRBD1 (6 bases). This CDR3 has 12 amino acids. V was pared by 1 base and J by 8 bases, with 8 bases between. Looked up from germline, CDR1 is LGHNA and CDR2 is YNFKEQ. The CDR3 DNA is TGTGCCAGCAGCCAAGCAGGGGCGGGCTACACCTTC. Protein sequence: CASSQAGAGYTF.

The gene calls are TRBV28 and TRBJ2-1, with TRBD1 matching 8 bases. CDR3 length: 15 residues. Germline CDR1 reads MDHEN; CDR2 reads SYDVKM. Trimming at V came to 3 bases and at J to 9 bases, leaving 10 bases not matched to a gene. CDR3 in amino acids: CASSFPDRGGREQFF. The CDR3 DNA reads TGTGCCAGCAGTTTCCCCGACAGGGGTGGACGTGAGCAGTTCTTC.